The 20 T cell receptor beta chains below come from one sample, sequenced in a study of blood T cell repertoires in COVID-19. TCRdb's table, derived via immunoSEQ multiplex PCR, lists solely in-frame clones and lacks some. Among 300,000 to 450,000 clones, 81% were seen once, and the ten largest hold more than 0.95%. Sequenced sample: peripheral blood. Receptors originate from a human donor with acute or convalescent COVID-19. The donor label of this sample is uncertain.

The rearrangement links TRBV15 to TRBJ1-1, with a possible D match to TRBD1 (6 bases). This CDR3 has 15 residues. Germline-derived CDR1 and CDR2 are LNHNV and YYDKDF (reference sequence). V was shortened by 1 base and J by 5 bases, with 14 bases between the two germline ends. The CDR3 DNA follows: TGTGCCACCAGCAGAGGGACCACAGGGTTGACTGAAGCTTTCTTT. Protein sequence: CATSRGTTGLTEAFF. Together with reference TRBV15 and TRBJ1-1, the CDR3 gives the full variable domain: DAMVIQNPRYQVTQFGKPVTLSCSQTLNHNVMYWYQQKSSQAPKLLFHYYDKDFNNEADTPDNFQSRRPNTSFCFLDIRSPGLGDTAMYLCATSRGTTGLTEAFFGQGTRLTVV.

The rearrangement uses TRBV5-3 and TRBJ1-4, with 7 bases that match TRBD1. TRBV5-3 is labeled an ORF, and its function is uncertain. The CDR3 has 18 amino acids. V lost 4 bases and J lost 8; bases outside the gene matches: 20. This CDR3 is CARSLPGTEINAGEKLFF. CDR3 DNA: TGTGCCAGAAGCCTCCCCGGGACAGAAATTAACGCGGGGGAAAAACTGTTTTTT.

The chain links TRBV14 to TRBJ2-7; 11 bases fit TRBD2. This CDR3 has 15 amino acids. The trim removed 1 base at V and 9 bases at J, leaving 8 bases unmatched. The germline gives CDR1 SGHDN, CDR2 FVKESK. CDR3 DNA: TGTGCCAGCAGCCAAGGTTATAGCGGGAGGGTTAGGCAGTACTTC. Its protein is CASSQGYSGRVRQYF.

This chain joins TRBV7-6 and TRBJ1-2, with 8 bases identical to TRBD1. V lost 6 bases and J lost 5; bases outside the gene matches: 11. The CDR3 is 15 residues long. Germline V CDR1 and CDR2: SGHVS, FNYEAQ. The CDR3 here is CASSPGTGGLYGYTF. CDR3 nucleotide sequence: TGTGCCAGCAGTCCCGGGACAGGCGGATTGTATGGCTACACCTTC.

V usage is TRBV4-2 and J usage is TRBJ2-1; 12 bases are a match to TRBD2. The CDR3 is 16 residues long. Germline V gene sequence: CDR1 LGHNA, CDR2 YNFKEQ. After removal of 0 bases from V and 5 bases from J, the junction contained 2 bases not matched to a gene. The chain's CDR3 is CASSQELAGGNNEQFF. CDR3 sequence (DNA): TGTGCCAGCAGCCAAGAACTAGCGGGAGGAAACAATGAGCAGTTCTTC.

The count of this clone is one. The chain joins TRBV5-4 to TRBJ2-7, with unresolved D. This CDR3 has 12 amino acids. Trimming shortened V by 3 bases and J by 4 bases, and 8 bases separated the two germline ends. Germline-derived CDR1 and CDR2 are SGHNT and YYREEE (reference sequence). The DNA for the CDR3 is TGTGCCAGCAGCTCCCAGGAATACGAGCAGTACTTC. Protein product: CASSSQEYEQYF.

V and J are TRBV28 and TRBJ1-2, with 7 nucleotides matching TRBD1. V lost 5 bases and J lost 3; bases outside the gene matches: 3. This CDR3 contains 13 residues. The germline V gene encodes CDR1 MDHEN and CDR2 SYDVKM. The CDR3 loop is CASSMGTDYGYTF. The CDR3 region has the DNA TGTGCCAGCAGTATGGGGACAGACTATGGCTACACCTTC.

A few counts support this clone. This chain joins TRBV6-4 and TRBJ1-2, with D maybe TRBD1 (6 bases). The germline gives CDR1 MRHNA, CDR2 SNTAGT. V was clipped by 7 bases and J by 8 bases, with 17 bases between them. The CDR3 spans 13 residues. The CDR3 DNA reads TGTGCCAGCATACCGGGGGGGCTCTGGGGCTACACCTTC. Protein: CASIPGGLWGYTF.

V usage is TRBV5-4 and J usage is TRBJ2-1; TRBD2 aligns across 7 bases. This CDR3 contains 16 residues. CDR1 and CDR2 from the germline V gene are SGHNT and YYREEE (reference sequence). J was trimmed by 3 bases and V by 3 bases; bases with no gene match: 9. The CDR3 region is CASSSPLRGGYNEQFF. The CDR3, as DNA: TGTGCCAGCAGCTCCCCCTTGCGCGGGGGCTACAATGAGCAGTTCTTC. The full variable domain, rest sourced from reference TRBV5-4 and TRBJ2-1, is ETGVTQSPTHLIKTRGQQVTLRCSSQSGHNTVSWYQQALGQGPQFIFQYYREEENGRGNFPPRFSGLQFPNYSSELNVNALELDDSALYLCASSSPLRGGYNEQFFGPGTRLTVL.

The chain carries TRBV20-1 and TRBJ1-1; a possible D gene is TRBD1 (6 bases). Trimming pared 3 bases from V and 0 bases from J, leaving 11 bases between. This CDR3 has 14 amino acids. Germline CDR1 and CDR2: DFQATT and SNEGSKA (reference sequence). The chain's CDR3 is CSASPRGLNTEAFF. CDR3 nucleotides: TGCAGTGCTAGTCCCAGGGGCCTGAACACTGAAGCTTTCTTT.

This clone has a handful of counts. This rearrangement joins TRBV6-5 to TRBJ1-1; D might be TRBD1 (6 bases). The length of the CDR3 is 15 residues. Trimming stripped 9 bases from V and 1 base from J, with 18 bases between. From germline, CDR1 is MNHEY and CDR2 SVGAGI. The CDR3 DNA is TGTGCCAGTCACAGGGATTTAGGGCCGAACACTGAAGCTTTCTTT. Amino acid sequence: CASHRDLGPNTEAFF.

The gene calls are TRBV7-2 and TRBJ2-5; 10 nucleotides align to TRBD2. Trimming took 0 bases from V and 4 from J; bases not matched to a gene: 5. Germline CDR1 is SGHTA and CDR2 is FQGNSA. The CDR3 loop spans 16 amino acids. CDR3 loop: CASSLASSGGLETQYF. In nucleotides, the CDR3 is TGTGCCAGCAGCTTAGCCTCTAGCGGGGGCTTAGAGACCCAGTACTTC.

The chain employs TRBV11-2 and TRBJ1-3; D may be TRBD1 (5 bases). This CDR3 spans 17 amino acids. Between the trimmed V and J ends, which lost 7 bases and 0 bases, there was a span of 19 bases. Germline-derived CDR1 and CDR2 are SGHAT and FQNNGV. The CDR3 is CASTFRRGDYSGNTIYF. In DNA, the CDR3 is TGTGCCAGCACCTTCCGACGAGGGGACTACTCTGGAAACACCATATATTTT.

The chain has TRBV7-9 and TRBJ1-1, with 12 positions matching TRBD1. V gave up 5 bases and J gave up 10 bases; unmatched junction bases: 8. CDR1 and CDR2 from the germline V gene are SEHNR and FQNEAQ (reference sequence). This CDR3 contains 14 residues. This CDR3 is CASSLTGTGGLAFF. In DNA form, the CDR3 reads TGTGCCAGCAGCCTAACCGGGACAGGGGGCTTAGCTTTCTTT.

The chain links TRBV5-4 to TRBJ2-3; the D is unclear. Between the trimmed V and J ends, which lost 0 bases and 1 base, there was a span of 6 bases. Germline-derived CDR1 and CDR2 are SGHNT and YYREEE (reference sequence). The CDR3 covers 14 residues. CDR3 sequence reads: CASSLVLGTDTQYF. The CDR3 nucleotides read TGTGCCAGCAGCTTGGTGCTAGGCACAGATACGCAGTATTTT.

In DNA, the CDR3 is TGTGCCAGCAGTGAGGGACAGGGACTCTACGAGCAGTACTTC. It encodes CASSEGQGLYEQYF. The chain carries TRBV6-1 and TRBJ2-7; 9 bases line up with TRBD1. The CDR3 sequence is 14 residues long. CDR1 is MNHNS and CDR2 is SASEGT in the germline V gene. With 3 bases clipped from V and 3 bases from J, the junction kept 3 bases outside the gene matches.

The CDR3 is CASSLVGASDEQYF. For the CDR3, the DNA is TGTGCCAGCAGTTTGGTGGGGGCCTCGGACGAGCAGTACTTC. The chain links TRBV28 to TRBJ2-7; tentative D call: TRBD1 (6 bases). Germline CDR1 MDHEN, CDR2 SYDVKM. V gave up 3 bases and J gave up 5 bases, with 14 bases separating them. This CDR3 contains 14 residues.

The chain joins TRBV7-2 to TRBJ2-1, with 9 bases aligning to TRBD2. The J segment lost 6 bases and the V segment lost 6 bases, leaving 9 bases of the junction unmatched. This CDR3 is built from 15 residues. CDR1 and CDR2 (germline): SGHTA, FQGNSA. CDR3 residues: CASRPGTSPTNEQFF. CDR3 nucleotides: TGTGCCAGCAGGCCCGGGACTAGCCCCACCAATGAGCAGTTCTTC.

The chain joins TRBV25-1 to TRBJ1-4; TRBD1 matches 9 bases. CDR1 and CDR2 (germline): MGHDK, SYGVNS. The CDR3 covers 15 residues. The ends lost 4 bases at V and 8 bases at J; junction bases unmatched: 8. CDR3 coding DNA: TGTGCCAGCAGTGGGTACAGGGGGCGGCAGGAAAAACTGTTTTTT. Amino acids: CASSGYRGRQEKLFF.

This chain uses TRBV7-2 with TRBJ1-5; 10 bases align to TRBD1. The CDR3 runs to 15 residues. Germline lookup yields CDR1 SGHTA and CDR2 FQGNSA. V gave up 3 bases and J gave up 5 bases; unmatched junction bases: 4. The CDR3 DNA follows: TGTGCCAGCAGCTTTACCGGGACAGGGGATCAGCCCCAGCATTTT. Its translation: CASSFTGTGDQPQHF.